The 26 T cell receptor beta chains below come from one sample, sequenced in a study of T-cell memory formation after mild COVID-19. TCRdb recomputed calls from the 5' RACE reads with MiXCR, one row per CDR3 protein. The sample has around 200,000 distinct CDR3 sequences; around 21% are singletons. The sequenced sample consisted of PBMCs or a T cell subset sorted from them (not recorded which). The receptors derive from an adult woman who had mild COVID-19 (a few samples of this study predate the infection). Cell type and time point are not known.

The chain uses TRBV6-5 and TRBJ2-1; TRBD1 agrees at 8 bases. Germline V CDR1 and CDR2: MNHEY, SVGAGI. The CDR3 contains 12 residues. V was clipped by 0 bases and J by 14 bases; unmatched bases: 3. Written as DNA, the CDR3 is TGTGCCAGCAGTTACTCCAGGGGGCTGGAGTTCTTC. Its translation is CASSYSRGLEFF.

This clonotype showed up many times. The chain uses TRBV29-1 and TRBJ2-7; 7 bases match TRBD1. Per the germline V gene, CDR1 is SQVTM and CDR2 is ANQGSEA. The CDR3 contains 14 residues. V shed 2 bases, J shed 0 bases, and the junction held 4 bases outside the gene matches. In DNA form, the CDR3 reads TGCAGCGTTGAACGGGCAGGGGGCTCCTACGAGCAGTACTTC. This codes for CSVERAGGSYEQYF.

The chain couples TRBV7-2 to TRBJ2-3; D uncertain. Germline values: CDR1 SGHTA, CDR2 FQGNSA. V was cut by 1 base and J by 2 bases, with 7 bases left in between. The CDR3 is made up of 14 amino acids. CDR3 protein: CASSLGYFTDTQYF. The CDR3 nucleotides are TGTGCCAGCAGCTTAGGATACTTCACAGATACGCAGTATTTT.

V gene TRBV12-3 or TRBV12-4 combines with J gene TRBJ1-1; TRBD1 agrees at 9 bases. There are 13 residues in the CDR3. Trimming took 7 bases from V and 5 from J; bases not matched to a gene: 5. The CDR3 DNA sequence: TGTGCCAGCACCAGGACAGGGGAGACTGAAGCTTTCTTT. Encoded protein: CASTRTGETEAFF.

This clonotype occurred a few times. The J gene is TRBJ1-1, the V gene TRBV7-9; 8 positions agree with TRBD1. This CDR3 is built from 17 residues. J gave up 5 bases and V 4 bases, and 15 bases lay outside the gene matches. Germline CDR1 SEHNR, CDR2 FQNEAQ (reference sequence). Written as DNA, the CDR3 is TGTGCCAGCAGCTCTCGGTCGGAGAGACAGGGGAGGACTGAAGCTTTCTTT. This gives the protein CASSSRSERQGRTEAFF.

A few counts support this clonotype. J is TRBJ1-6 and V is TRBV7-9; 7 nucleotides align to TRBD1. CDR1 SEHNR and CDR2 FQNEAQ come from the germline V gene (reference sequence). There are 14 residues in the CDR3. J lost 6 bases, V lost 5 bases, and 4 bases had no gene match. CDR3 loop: CASSPRDSNSPLHF. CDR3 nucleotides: TGTGCCAGCAGCCCCCGGGACAGTAATTCACCCCTCCACTTT.

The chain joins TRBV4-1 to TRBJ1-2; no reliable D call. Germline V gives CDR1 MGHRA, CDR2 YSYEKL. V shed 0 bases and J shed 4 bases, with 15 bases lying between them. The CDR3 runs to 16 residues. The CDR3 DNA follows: TGCGCCAGCAGCCAAGAATGGACCGGCTCCATCTATGGCTACACCTTC. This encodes CASSQEWTGSIYGYTF.

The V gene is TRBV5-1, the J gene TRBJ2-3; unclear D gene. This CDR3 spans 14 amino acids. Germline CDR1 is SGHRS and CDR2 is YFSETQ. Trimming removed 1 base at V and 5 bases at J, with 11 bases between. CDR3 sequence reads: CASSLYLIRDTQYF. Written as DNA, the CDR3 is TGCGCCAGCAGCTTGTACTTAATAAGAGATACGCAGTATTTT.

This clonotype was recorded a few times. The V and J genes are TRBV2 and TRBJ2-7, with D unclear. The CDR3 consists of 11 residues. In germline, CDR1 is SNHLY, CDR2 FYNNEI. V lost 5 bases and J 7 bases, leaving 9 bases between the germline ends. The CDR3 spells CASSHPGEQYF. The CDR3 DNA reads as TGTGCCAGCAGTCACCCGGGTGAGCAGTACTTC.

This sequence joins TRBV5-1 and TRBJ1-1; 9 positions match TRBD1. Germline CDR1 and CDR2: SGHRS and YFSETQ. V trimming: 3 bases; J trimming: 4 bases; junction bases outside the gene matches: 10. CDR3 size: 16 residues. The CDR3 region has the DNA TGCGCCAGCAGCTCCCAGGGTGAGACAGGGGGCACTGAAGCTTTCTTT. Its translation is CASSSQGETGGTEAFF.

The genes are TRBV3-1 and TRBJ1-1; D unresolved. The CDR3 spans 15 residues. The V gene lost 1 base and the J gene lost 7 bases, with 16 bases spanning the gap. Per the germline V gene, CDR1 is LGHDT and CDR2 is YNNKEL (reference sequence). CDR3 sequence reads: CASSQGSIQTNEAFF. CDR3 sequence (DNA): TGTGCCAGCAGCCAAGGTTCAATACAAACTAATGAAGCTTTCTTT.

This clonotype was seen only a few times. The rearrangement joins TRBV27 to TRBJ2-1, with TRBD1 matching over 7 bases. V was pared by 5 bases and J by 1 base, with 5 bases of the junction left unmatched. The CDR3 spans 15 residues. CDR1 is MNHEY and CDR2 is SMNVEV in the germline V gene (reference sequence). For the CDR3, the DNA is TGTGCCAGCAGTCCCGGGACAGAATCCTACAATGAGCAGTTCTTC. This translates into CASSPGTESYNEQFF.

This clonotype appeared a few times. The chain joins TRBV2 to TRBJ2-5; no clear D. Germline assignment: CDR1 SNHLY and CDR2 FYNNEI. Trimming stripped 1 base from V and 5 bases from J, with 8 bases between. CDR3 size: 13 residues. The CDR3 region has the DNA TGTGCCAGCAGTGAAGTTCGTGGGGAGACCCAGTACTTC. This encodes CASSEVRGETQYF.

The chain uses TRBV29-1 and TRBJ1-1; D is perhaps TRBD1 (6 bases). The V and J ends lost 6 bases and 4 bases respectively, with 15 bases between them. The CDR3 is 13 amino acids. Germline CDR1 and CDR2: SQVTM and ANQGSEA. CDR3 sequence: CSVAQGFGTEAFF. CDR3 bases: TGCAGCGTAGCTCAGGGGTTTGGCACTGAAGCTTTCTTT.

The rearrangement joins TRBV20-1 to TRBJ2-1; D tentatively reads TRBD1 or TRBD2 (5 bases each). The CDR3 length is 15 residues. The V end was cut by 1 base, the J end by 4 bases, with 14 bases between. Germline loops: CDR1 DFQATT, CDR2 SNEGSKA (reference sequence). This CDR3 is CSARASGRSYNEQFF. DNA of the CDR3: TGCAGTGCTAGAGCCTCGGGACGCAGTTACAATGAGCAGTTCTTC.

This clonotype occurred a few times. CDR3 DNA: TGCGCCAGCAGCTTACGGGACAGGGGATACAATGAGCAGTTCTTC. Protein product: CASSLRDRGYNEQFF. The J gene is TRBJ2-1, the V gene TRBV5-1, with 10 bases lining up with TRBD1. With 2 bases clipped from V and 4 bases from J, the junction kept 3 bases outside the gene matches. CDR3 length equals 15 residues. Germline V gene sequence: CDR1 SGHRS, CDR2 YFSETQ.

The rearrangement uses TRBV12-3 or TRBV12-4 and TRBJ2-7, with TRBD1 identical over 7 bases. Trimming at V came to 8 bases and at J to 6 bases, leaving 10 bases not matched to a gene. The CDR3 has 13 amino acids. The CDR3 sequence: CASSATGLREQYF. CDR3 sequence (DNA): TGTGCCAGCTCAGCGACAGGGCTCCGCGAGCAGTACTTC.

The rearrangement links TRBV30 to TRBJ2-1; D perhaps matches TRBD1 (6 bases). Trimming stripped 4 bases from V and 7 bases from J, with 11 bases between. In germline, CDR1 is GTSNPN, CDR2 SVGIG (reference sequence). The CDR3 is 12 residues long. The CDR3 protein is CAWTWGPNEQFF. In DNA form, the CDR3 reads TGTGCCTGGACCTGGGGGCCGAATGAGCAGTTCTTC.

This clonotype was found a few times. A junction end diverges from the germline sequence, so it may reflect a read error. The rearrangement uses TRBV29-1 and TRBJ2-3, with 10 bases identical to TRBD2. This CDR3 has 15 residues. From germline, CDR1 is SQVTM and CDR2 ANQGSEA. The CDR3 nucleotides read TGCAGCGGTGAAGGGACTAGCGACGGCACAGATACGCAGTATTTT. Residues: CSGEGTSDGTDTQYF.

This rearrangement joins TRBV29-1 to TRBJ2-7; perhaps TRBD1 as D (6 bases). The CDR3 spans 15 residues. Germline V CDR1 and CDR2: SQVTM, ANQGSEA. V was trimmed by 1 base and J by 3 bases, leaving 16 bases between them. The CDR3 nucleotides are TGCAGCGTTGAAGGTACCCGGACACAGGGCTACGAGCAGTACTTC. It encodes CSVEGTRTQGYEQYF.

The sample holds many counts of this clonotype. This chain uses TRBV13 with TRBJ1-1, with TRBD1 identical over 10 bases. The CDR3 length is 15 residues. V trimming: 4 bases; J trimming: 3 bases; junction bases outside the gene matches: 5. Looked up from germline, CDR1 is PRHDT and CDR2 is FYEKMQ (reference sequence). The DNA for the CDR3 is TGTGCCAGCAGCTGGACAGGGGGTTGGGACACTGAAGCTTTCTTT. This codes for CASSWTGGWDTEAFF.

CDR3 nucleotide sequence: TGTGCCAGCAGCCAAGATGCAACAGTAAACTATGGCTACACCTTC. Its protein is CASSQDATVNYGYTF. This chain links TRBV3-1 with TRBJ1-2; D remains unclear. This CDR3 has 15 residues. Germline CDR1 is LGHDT and CDR2 is YNNKEL (reference sequence). V lost 0 bases, J lost 2 bases, and 10 bases lay in between.

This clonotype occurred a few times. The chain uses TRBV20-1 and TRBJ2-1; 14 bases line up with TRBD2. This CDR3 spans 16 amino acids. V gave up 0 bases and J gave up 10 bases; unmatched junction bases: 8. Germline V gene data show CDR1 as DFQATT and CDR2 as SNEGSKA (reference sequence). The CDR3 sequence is CSARDTQGLAGAEQFF. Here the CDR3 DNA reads TGCAGTGCTAGAGATACCCAGGGACTAGCGGGAGCGGAGCAGTTCTTC.

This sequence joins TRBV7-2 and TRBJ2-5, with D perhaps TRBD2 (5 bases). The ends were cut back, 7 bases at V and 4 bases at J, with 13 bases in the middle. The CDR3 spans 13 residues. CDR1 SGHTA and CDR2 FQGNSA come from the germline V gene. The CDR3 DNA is TGTGCCAGCAATGAGGGAGCAGTAGAGACCCAGTACTTC. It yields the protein CASNEGAVETQYF.

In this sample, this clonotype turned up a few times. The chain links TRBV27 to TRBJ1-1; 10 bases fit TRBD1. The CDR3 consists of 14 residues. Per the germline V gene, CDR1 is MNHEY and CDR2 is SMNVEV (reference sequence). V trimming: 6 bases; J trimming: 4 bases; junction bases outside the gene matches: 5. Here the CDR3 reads CASRPGQGSTEAFF. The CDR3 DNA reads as TGTGCCAGCAGACCGGGACAGGGGTCCACTGAAGCTTTCTTT.

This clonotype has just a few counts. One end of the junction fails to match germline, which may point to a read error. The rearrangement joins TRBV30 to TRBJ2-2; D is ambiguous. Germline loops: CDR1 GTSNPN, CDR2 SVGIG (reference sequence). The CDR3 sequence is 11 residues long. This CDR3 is CAWRHTGELFF. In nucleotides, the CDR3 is TGTGCCTGGAGGCACACGGGGGAGCTGTTTTTT.